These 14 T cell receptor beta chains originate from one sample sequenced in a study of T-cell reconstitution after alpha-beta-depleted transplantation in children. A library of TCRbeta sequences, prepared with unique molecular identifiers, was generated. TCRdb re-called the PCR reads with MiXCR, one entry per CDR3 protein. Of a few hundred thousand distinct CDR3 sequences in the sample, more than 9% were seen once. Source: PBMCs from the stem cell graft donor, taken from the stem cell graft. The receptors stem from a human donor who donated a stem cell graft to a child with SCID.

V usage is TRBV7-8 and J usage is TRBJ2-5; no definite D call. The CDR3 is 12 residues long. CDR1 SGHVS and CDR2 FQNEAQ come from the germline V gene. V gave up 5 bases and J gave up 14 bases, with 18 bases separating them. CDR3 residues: CASSLWTASAYF. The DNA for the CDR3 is TGTGCCAGCAGCCTTTGGACGGCTTCCGCCTACTTC.

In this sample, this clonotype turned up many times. The DNA for the CDR3 is TGCGCCAGCAGCCAAGAGTTAACTCCCTACAATGAGCAGTTCTTC. Its protein is CASSQELTPYNEQFF. This chain links TRBV4-1 with TRBJ2-1; D not certain. Trimming removed 0 bases at V and 2 bases at J, with 8 bases between. Germline V gene lookup returns CDR1 MGHRA and CDR2 YSYEKL. The length of the CDR3 is 15 residues.

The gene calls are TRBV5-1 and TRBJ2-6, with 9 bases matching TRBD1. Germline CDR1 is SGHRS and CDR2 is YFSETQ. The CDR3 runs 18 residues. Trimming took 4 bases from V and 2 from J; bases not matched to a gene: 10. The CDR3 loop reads CASSGTGGASPGANVLTF. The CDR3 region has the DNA TGCGCCAGCAGCGGAACAGGGGGCGCAAGTCCTGGGGCCAACGTCCTGACTTTC.

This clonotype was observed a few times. The CDR3 DNA sequence: TGTGCCAGCAGCCAACAAACAGGGGCGGGCAATCAGCCCCAGCATTTT. Translating gives CASSQQTGAGNQPQHF. This sequence joins TRBV4-2 and TRBJ1-5; 7 bases map to TRBD1. Germline trimming cut 2 bases from V and 2 bases from J; bases unmatched to any gene: 6. The germline V gene has CDR1 LGHNA and CDR2 YNFKEQ. The CDR3 spans 16 residues.

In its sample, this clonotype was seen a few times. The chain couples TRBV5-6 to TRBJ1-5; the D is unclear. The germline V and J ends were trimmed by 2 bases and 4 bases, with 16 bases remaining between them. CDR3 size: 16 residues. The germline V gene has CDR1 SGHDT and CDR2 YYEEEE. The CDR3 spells CASSFGSPLTNQPQHF. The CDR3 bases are TGTGCCAGCAGCTTCGGAAGCCCCCTCACTAATCAGCCCCAGCATTTT. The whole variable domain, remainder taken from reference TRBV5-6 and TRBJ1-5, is DAGVTQSPTHLIKTRGQQVTLRCSPKSGHDTVSWYQQALGQGPQFIFQYYEEEERQRGNFPDRFSGHQFPNYSSELNVNALLLGDSALYLCASSFGSPLTNQPQHFGDGTRLSIL.

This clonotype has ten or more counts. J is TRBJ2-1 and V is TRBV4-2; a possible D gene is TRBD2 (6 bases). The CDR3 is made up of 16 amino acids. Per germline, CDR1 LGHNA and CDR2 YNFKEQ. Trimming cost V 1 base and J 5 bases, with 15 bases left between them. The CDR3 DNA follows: TGTGCCAGCAGCCAAGCTCCAGGGAGGTTCAACAATGAGCAGTTCTTC. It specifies CASSQAPGRFNNEQFF.

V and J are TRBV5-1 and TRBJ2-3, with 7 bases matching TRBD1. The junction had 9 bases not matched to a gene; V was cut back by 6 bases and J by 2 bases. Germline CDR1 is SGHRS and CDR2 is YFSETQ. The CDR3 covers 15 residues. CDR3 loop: CASKLGDSSTDTQYF. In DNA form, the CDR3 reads TGCGCCAGCAAATTGGGGGACAGTTCCACAGATACGCAGTATTTT.

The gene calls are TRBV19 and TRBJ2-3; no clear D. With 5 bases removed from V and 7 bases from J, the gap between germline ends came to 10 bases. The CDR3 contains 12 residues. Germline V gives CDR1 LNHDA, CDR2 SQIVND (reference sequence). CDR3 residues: CASSYVGNTQYF. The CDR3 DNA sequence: TGTGCCAGTAGTTACGTAGGAAATACGCAGTATTTT. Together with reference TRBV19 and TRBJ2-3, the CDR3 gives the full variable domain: DGGITQSPKYLFRKEGQNVTLSCEQNLNHDAMYWYRQDPGQGLRLIYYSQIVNDFQKGDIAEGYSVSREKKESFPLTVTSAQKNPTAFYLCASSYVGNTQYFGPGTRLTVL.

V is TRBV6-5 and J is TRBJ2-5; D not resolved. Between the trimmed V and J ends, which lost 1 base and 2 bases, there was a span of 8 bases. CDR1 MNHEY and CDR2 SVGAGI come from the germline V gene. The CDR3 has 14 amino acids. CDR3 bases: TGTGCCAGCAGTTACTTGGTCGAACAAGAGACCCAGTACTTC. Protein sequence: CASSYLVEQETQYF.

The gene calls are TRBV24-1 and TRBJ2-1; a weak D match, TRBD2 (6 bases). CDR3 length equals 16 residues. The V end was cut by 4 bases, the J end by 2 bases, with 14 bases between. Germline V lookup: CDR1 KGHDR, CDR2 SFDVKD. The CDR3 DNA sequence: TGTGCCACCAGTGACTCTAGCGCCGTTACCTACAATGAGCAGTTCTTC. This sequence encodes CATSDSSAVTYNEQFF.

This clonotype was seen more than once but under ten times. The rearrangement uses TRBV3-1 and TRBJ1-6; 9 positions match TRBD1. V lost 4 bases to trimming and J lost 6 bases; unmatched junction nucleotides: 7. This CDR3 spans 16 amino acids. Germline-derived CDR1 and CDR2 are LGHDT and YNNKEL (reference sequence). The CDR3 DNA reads TGTGCCAGCAGCCCGGACAGGGGCCCTATTAATTCACCCCTCCACTTT. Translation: CASSPDRGPINSPLHF.

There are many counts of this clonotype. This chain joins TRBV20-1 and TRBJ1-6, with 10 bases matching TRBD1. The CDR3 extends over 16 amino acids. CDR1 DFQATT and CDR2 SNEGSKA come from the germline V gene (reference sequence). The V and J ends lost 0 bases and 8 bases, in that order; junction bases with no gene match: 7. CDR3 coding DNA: TGCAGTGCTAGAGACCGGACAGGGGGACTAGATTCACCCCTCCACTTT. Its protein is CSARDRTGGLDSPLHF.

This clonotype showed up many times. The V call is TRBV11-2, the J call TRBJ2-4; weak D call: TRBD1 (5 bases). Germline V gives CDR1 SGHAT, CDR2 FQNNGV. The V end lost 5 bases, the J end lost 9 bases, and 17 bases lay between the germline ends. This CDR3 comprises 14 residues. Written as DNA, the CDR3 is TGTGCCAGCAGCCAAAGCCACGAGCAGGGCATTCAGTACTTC. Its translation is CASSQSHEQGIQYF. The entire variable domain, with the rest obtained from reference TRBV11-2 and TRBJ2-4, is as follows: EAGVAQSPRYKIIEKRQSVAFWCNPISGHATLYWYQQILGQGPKLLIQFQNNGVVDDSQLPKDRFSAERLKGVDSTLKIQPAKLEDSAVYLCASSQSHEQGIQYFGAGTRLSVL.

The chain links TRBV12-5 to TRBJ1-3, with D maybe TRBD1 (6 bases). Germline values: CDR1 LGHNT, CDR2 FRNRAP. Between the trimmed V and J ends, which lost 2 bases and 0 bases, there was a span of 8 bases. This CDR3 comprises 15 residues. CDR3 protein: CASGLIGGSGNTIYF. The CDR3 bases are TGTGCTAGTGGTTTGATAGGGGGCTCTGGAAACACCATATATTTT.